A selection of T cell receptor beta chains follows, all from one sample in a study of cytomegalovirus exposure and HLA in healthy donors. Here immunoSEQ multiplex PCR was the method, and the copy in TCRdb shows in-frame clones only, minus some. The profile shows more than 95,000 clones, around 77% of them singletons. Sequencing was performed on PBMCs. Every receptor here comes from a man in his forties or fifties in good health and CMV-seropositive. CDR3s include the opening cysteine and the closing phenylalanine or tryptophan. A D gene is named only where the DNA matches it firmly. Clone size is given for some rows only: seen once, a few or many times, or a class if the clone is expanded.

j_call v_call clone_size d_call cdr3_aa cdr3_nt
TRBJ2-1 TRBV6-6 . . CASSPQAAFF TGTGCCAGCAGTCCTCAAGCCGCGTTCTTC
TRBJ2-1 TRBV4-3 . TRBD1 CASSQEGRTGTNEQFF TGCGCCAGCAGCCAAGAAGGGCGGACAGGGACCAATGAGCAGTTCTTC
TRBJ1-3 TRBV30 few . CAWRRAVYSGNTIYF TGTGCCTGGAGGCGGGCCGTCTACTCTGGAAACACCATATATTTT
TRBJ2-2 TRBV9 . . CASGTQGMRTGELFF TGTGCCAGCGGCACCCAGGGGATGCGTACCGGGGAGCTGTTTTTT
TRBJ2-2 TRBV28 . . CASSFAGELFF TGTGCCAGCAGTTTCGCCGGGGAGCTGTTTTTT
TRBJ1-1 TRBV27 . . CASSLSEGRVNTEAFF TGTGCCAGCAGTTTATCCGAGGGAAGGGTGAACACTGAAGCTTTCTTT
TRBJ1-2 TRBV28 . TRBD1 CASRRAGTGLGGYTF TGTGCCAGCAGGCGGGCCGGGACAGGGTTAGGTGGCTACACCTTC
TRBJ2-7 TRBV6-1 . . CASSEDGRLYF TGTGCCAGCAGTGAAGATGGCCGTCTGTACTTC
TRBJ2-7 TRBV19 . . CASSIGTGSSYEQYF TGTGCCAGTAGTATCGGAACAGGGTCATCCTACGAGCAGTACTTC
TRBJ2-7 TRBV5-8 . TRBD2 CASSPRLAGDHEQYF TGTGCCAGCAGCCCAAGACTAGCGGGAGACCACGAGCAGTACTTC
TRBJ2-1 TRBV5-1 . . CASSLGELEQFF TGCGCCAGCAGCTTGGGGGAGCTTGAGCAGTTCTTC
TRBJ1-2 TRBV6-1 . TRBD1 CASNGQGADGYTF TGTGCCAGCAATGGACAGGGGGCGGATGGCTACACCTTC
TRBJ1-2 TRBV10-3 once TRBD1 CAISSGQGLYGYTF TGTGCCATCAGCTCGGGACAGGGGCTCTATGGCTACACCTTC
TRBJ2-5 TRBV2 . . CASSEGFQETQYF TGTGCCAGCAGTGAGGGCTTTCAAGAGACCCAGTACTTC
TRBJ2-5 TRBV9 . TRBD1 CASSVAGGGETQYF TGTGCCAGCAGCGTAGCAGGGGGCGGAGAGACCCAGTACTTC
TRBJ2-7 TRBV10-1 . TRBD1 CASSSRGPYEQYF TGCGCCAGCAGTAGCAGGGGGCCTTACGAGCAGTACTTC
TRBJ2-3 TRBV10-1 . . CASSDGGPMTDTQYF TGCGCCAGCAGTGATGGAGGGCCGATGACAGATACGCAGTATTTT
TRBJ2-7 TRBV6-5 once . CASKALYEQYF TGTGCCAGCAAAGCTCTCTACGAGCAGTACTTC
TRBJ2-5 TRBV5-1 few TRBD1 CASRKQGDETQYF TGCGCCAGCAGAAAACAGGGGGATGAGACCCAGTACTTC
TRBJ2-1 TRBV19 . TRBD1 CASSIEGARVNEQFF TGTGCCAGTAGTATTGAGGGGGCGCGGGTGAATGAGCAGTTCTTC
TRBJ2-7 TRBV30 . . CAWSYRVVSYEQYF TGTGCCTGGAGCTACAGGGTCGTTTCCTACGAGCAGTACTTC
TRBJ2-1 TRBV5-4 few . CASSLGGGSYNEQFF TGTGCCAGCAGCTTGGGGGGCGGCTCCTACAATGAGCAGTTCTTC
TRBJ2-2 TRBV4-3 . TRBD1 CASSQAEQGAQNTGELFF TGCGCCAGCAGCCAAGCCGAACAGGGGGCGCAGAACACCGGGGAGCTGTTTTTT
TRBJ2-3 TRBV7-3 . . CASSSGLGTDTQYF TGTGCCAGCAGCTCGGGACTTGGCACAGATACGCAGTATTTT
TRBJ2-5 TRBV5-1 once TRBD2 CASSLKGGEGETQYF TGCGCCAGCAGCTTGAAGGGCGGGGAGGGGGAGACCCAGTACTTC
TRBJ1-2 TRBV4-3 . . CASSQDLQGSYGYTF TGCGCCAGCAGCCAAGATCTGCAGGGTAGTTATGGCTACACCTTC
TRBJ2-1 TRBV2 . TRBD2 CASSTSPGGVDVQFF TGTGCCAGCAGCACTAGCCCCGGGGGGGTCGACGTGCAGTTCTTC
TRBJ2-7 TRBV6-6 . TRBD2 CASSSGTNSYEQYF TGTGCCAGCAGTTCCGGGACTAACTCCTACGAGCAGTACTTC
TRBJ2-1 TRBV30 few TRBD2 CAWSVGSGNEQFF TGTGCCTGGAGTGTCGGTAGCGGGAATGAGCAGTTCTTC
TRBJ2-1 TRBV28 . . CASNGGNANEQFF TGTGCCAGCAACGGCGGAAATGCAAATGAGCAGTTCTTC
TRBJ1-5 TRBV10-3 few . CAISESDRPRQPQHF TGTGCCATCAGTGAGTCAGACAGGCCCCGGCAGCCCCAGCATTTT
TRBJ2-7 TRBV5-1 . . CASSLAAGYEQYF TGCGCCAGCAGCTTGGCGGCGGGCTACGAGCAGTACTTC
TRBJ2-7 TRBV7-8 . TRBD2 CASSLSSGSYEQYF TGTGCCAGCAGCTTATCGAGCGGGAGCTACGAGCAGTACTTC
TRBJ2-1 TRBV29-1 . . CSVPERGYDEQFF TGCAGCGTCCCCGAAAGGGGTTATGATGAGCAGTTCTTC
TRBJ2-3 TRBV4-1 . . CASSQVGGASRSTDTQYF TGCGCCAGCAGCCAAGTTGGGGGGGCTAGTCGGAGTACAGATACGCAGTATTTT
TRBJ2-7 TRBV5-6 . TRBD1 CASSTPGTGTYEQYF TGTGCCAGCAGCACTCCCGGGACAGGTACCTACGAGCAGTACTTC
TRBJ2-3 TRBV7-6 . TRBD2 CASSLLAGAGDTQYF TGTGCCAGCAGCCTTCTAGCGGGAGCGGGGGATACGCAGTATTTT
TRBJ2-2 TRBV5-1 once TRBD2 CASSTGLAANTGELFF TGCGCCAGCAGCACCGGACTAGCGGCGAACACCGGGGAGCTGTTTTTT
TRBJ2-6 TRBV11-3 . TRBD1 CASSPRQGYSGANVLTF TGTGCCAGCAGCCCGCGACAGGGTTACTCTGGGGCCAACGTCCTGACTTTC
TRBJ2-7 TRBV23-1 . TRBD2 CASTTSGSPYEQYF TGCGCCAGCACTACTAGCGGGAGCCCGTACGAGCAGTACTTC
TRBJ2-2 TRBV14 . . CASSQVRIASGELFF TGTGCCAGCAGCCAAGTACGAATCGCGTCCGGGGAGCTGTTTTTT
TRBJ2-7 TRBV4-2 . TRBD1 CASSQVGRGRRNYEQYF TGTGCCAGCAGCCAAGTCGGCAGGGGGCGCCGAAACTACGAGCAGTACTTC